Listed below are T cell receptor beta chains from one sample, sequenced in a study of shared clonotypes between healthy human individuals. TCRdb keeps only in-frame clones here, not all; method: immunoSEQ multiplex PCR. The data contain about 600,000 clones, roughly 98% of them singletons. The sample comprised naive CD8+ T cells sorted from blood. The receptors were gathered from a man between 25 and 39 years old in good health. The CDR3 runs from the conserved cysteine through the conserved F or W. A D gene is named only where the DNA matches it firmly. Expanded clones get a size class; other rows say once, few or many, or leave the size out.

abundance	v_gene	j_gene	d_gene	CDR3nt	CDR3aa
NA	TRBV25-1	TRBJ1-3	NA	TGTGCCAGCAGTGAGGCCACAGCTTCCTCTGGAAACACCATATATTTT	CASSEATASSGNTIYF
NA	TRBV29-1	TRBJ2-2	TRBD2	TGCAGCGTTGGGACTAGCGGGAACACCGGGGAGCTGTTTTTT	CSVGTSGNTGELFF
NA	TRBV27	TRBJ2-1	TRBD2	TGTGCCAGCAGTCGGACTAGCGGGAGGGACCATGAGCAGTTCTTC	CASSRTSGRDHEQFF
NA	TRBV5-1	TRBJ1-1	NA	TGCGCCAGCAGCTTGGCGACGAACACTGAAGCTTTCTTT	CASSLATNTEAFF
NA	TRBV21-1	TRBJ2-7	NA	TGTGCCAGCAGCGGGCAAGCCGGACTGGACAGCTTTGGGACCTACGAGCAGTACTTC	CASSGQAGLDSFGTYEQYF
NA	TRBV27	TRBJ1-1	TRBD1	TGTGCCAGCAGTGAGGATGCGGGGACAGGGAGAAACACTGAAGCTTTCTTT	CASSEDAGTGRNTEAFF
NA	TRBV10-1	TRBJ2-1	NA	TGCGCCAGCAGTGAGGGATTTGGCGGGGACAAGAATGAGCAGTTCTTC	CASSEGFGGDKNEQFF
NA	TRBV4-1	TRBJ2-7	NA	TGCGCCAGCAGCCAATTACAGGGTTACCACGAGCAGTACTTC	CASSQLQGYHEQYF
once	TRBV11-2	TRBJ2-1	NA	TGTGCCAGCAGCTCCACTCTCTTCATCAATGAGCAGTTCTTC	CASSSTLFINEQFF
NA	TRBV7-8	TRBJ2-7	NA	TGTGCCAGCCGGCACCGGGCCAACTACGAGCAGTACTTC	CASRHRANYEQYF
NA	TRBV6-5	TRBJ2-7	TRBD1	TGTGCCAGCAGTGACCGGGACAGGGGCTACGAGCAGTACTTC	CASSDRDRGYEQYF
NA	TRBV11-2	TRBJ2-7	TRBD1	TGTGCCAGCAGCTTAGTGGGACAGGCTACGAAACAGTACTTC	CASSLVGQATKQYF
NA	TRBV13	TRBJ2-6	TRBD2	TGTGCCAGCAGCGCAGCCGGGGTAGCGGGAAACTCTGGGGCCAACGTCCTGACTTTC	CASSAAGVAGNSGANVLTF
NA	TRBV4-1	TRBJ2-7	NA	TGCGCCAGCAGCCAAGAGGGGAGGACCTACGAGCAGTACTTC	CASSQEGRTYEQYF
NA	TRBV2	TRBJ2-1	TRBD2	TGTGCCAACAGGGGACAGGGGACTAGCGGGGCCCAGTACAATGAGCAGTTCTTC	CANRGQGTSGAQYNEQFF
NA	TRBV4-1	TRBJ2-1	TRBD2	TGCGCCAGCAGCCAAGGGACTAGCGGGACATACAATGAGCAGTTCTTC	CASSQGTSGTYNEQFF
NA	TRBV27	TRBJ2-1	NA	TGTGCCAGCAGTTTATCGGTCGTGGGCTCCTACAATGAGCAGTTCTTC	CASSLSVVGSYNEQFF
once	TRBV7-9	TRBJ2-2	NA	TGTGCCAGCAGCTCACCGGAACTGCATAACACCGGGGAGCTGTTTTTT	CASSSPELHNTGELFF
NA	TRBV6-5	TRBJ2-1	TRBD1	TGTGCCAGCAGTTACGGGACAGGTTTCAATGAGCAGTTCTTC	CASSYGTGFNEQFF
NA	TRBV18	TRBJ2-7	NA	TGTGCCAGCTCACCGGGAGGCTACTACGAGCAGTACTTC	CASSPGGYYEQYF
once	TRBV27	TRBJ2-7	TRBD1	TGTGCCAGCAGTTTCGGGACAGGGGTTTTCGAGCAGTACTTC	CASSFGTGVFEQYF
NA	TRBV5-1	TRBJ2-7	NA	TGCGCCAGCACCGACAGTCGGGGGGCTCGTGATTCACGGCCCTACGAGCAGTACTTC	CASTDSRGARDSRPYEQYF
once	TRBV7-2	TRBJ2-3	NA	TGTGCCAGCAGCTTAGGACACCTCACAGATACGCAGTATTTT	CASSLGHLTDTQYF
NA	TRBV2	TRBJ1-1	TRBD1	TGTGCCAGCGCGGGCAGGGGGCAAGCTAAAGCTTTCTTT	CASAGRGQAKAFF
NA	TRBV19	TRBJ1-1	NA	TGTGCCAGTAGTATTTTGGTACAGCACACTGAAGCTTTCTTT	CASSILVQHTEAFF
once	TRBV11-2	TRBJ2-1	TRBD2	TGTGCCAGCAGCCCAGTAGCGGGAGGGCCGAATGAGCAGTTCTTC	CASSPVAGGPNEQFF
NA	TRBV10-2	TRBJ2-7	NA	TGCGCCAGCAGTGAGGACACGACCTACGAGCAGTACTTC	CASSEDTTYEQYF
NA	TRBV7-8	TRBJ2-3	TRBD2	TGTGCCAGCAGCAAAGGCCTAGCGGGAGTTGGAGATACGCAGTATTTT	CASSKGLAGVGDTQYF
NA	TRBV5-6	TRBJ1-4	NA	TGTGCCAGCAGCTTGGATGTCTCAGGGGCGACTAGTAGGGCACTGTTTTTT	CASSLDVSGATSRALFF
once	TRBV11-3	TRBJ2-5	TRBD2	TGTGCCAGCAGCTATAGATTGATGACTAGCGGAAAAGAGACCCAGTACTTC	CASSYRLMTSGKETQYF
NA	TRBV5-1	TRBJ1-1	TRBD1	TGCGCCAGCAGCTTTCAGGGGGCTGAAGCTTTCTTT	CASSFQGAEAFF
NA	TRBV10-3	TRBJ2-2	TRBD2	TGTGCCATCAGTGAGATTAGCGGGAGTTTATCCGGGGAGCTGTTTTTT	CAISEISGSLSGELFF
NA	TRBV11-2	TRBJ2-5	TRBD1	TGTGCCAGCAGGAACCCCGACAGGGAGGAGACCCAGTACTTC	CASRNPDREETQYF
NA	TRBV27	TRBJ2-1	NA	TGTGCCAGCAGTTTATCGGGGATGTCCTACAATGAGCAGTTCTTC	CASSLSGMSYNEQFF
NA	TRBV29-1	TRBJ2-4	TRBD2	TGCAGCGTCATGACTAGCGAATCTTTAGCCAAAAACATTCAGTACTTC	CSVMTSESLAKNIQYF
NA	TRBV7-8	TRBJ2-7	NA	TGTGCCAGCAGCCCCGTCGACACCTATGAGCAGTACTTC	CASSPVDTYEQYF
NA	TRBV7-9	TRBJ1-4	NA	TGTGCCAGCAGCCCTCGACAAGGCCATTCGTCTGCAACTAATGAAAAACTGTTTTTT	CASSPRQGHSSATNEKLFF
NA	TRBV10-3	TRBJ2-2	NA	TGTGCCATCAGTGAGTCGAGGACGGCGAACACCGGGGAGCTGTTTTTT	CAISESRTANTGELFF
NA	TRBV10-3	TRBJ2-1	NA	TGTGCCATCAGTGACGGACTCACGATATGGGGCCAGGAGCAGTTCTTC	CAISDGLTIWGQEQFF
NA	TRBV10-3	TRBJ2-5	TRBD2	TGTGCCATCAGTGAGCGTAGCGGGAGTAGAGAGACCCAGTACTTC	CAISERSGSRETQYF
NA	TRBV6-5	TRBJ1-5	NA	TGTGCCAGGACAGGAGGGAGTTATAGCAATCAGCCCCAGCATTTT	CARTGGSYSNQPQHF